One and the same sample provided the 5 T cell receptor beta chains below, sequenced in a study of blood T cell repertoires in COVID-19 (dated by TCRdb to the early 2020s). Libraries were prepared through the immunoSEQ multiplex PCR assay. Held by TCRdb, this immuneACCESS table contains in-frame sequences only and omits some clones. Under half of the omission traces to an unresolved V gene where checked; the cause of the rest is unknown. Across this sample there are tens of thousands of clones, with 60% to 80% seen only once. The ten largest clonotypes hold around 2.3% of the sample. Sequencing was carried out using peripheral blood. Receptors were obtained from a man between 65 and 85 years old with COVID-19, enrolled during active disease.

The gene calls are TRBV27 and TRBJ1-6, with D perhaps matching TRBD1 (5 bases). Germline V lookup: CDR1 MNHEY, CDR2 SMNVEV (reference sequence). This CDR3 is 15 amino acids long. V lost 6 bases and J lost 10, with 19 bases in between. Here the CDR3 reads CASSQRGGGYSPLHF. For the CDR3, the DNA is TGTGCCAGCAGCCAACGGGGCGGGGGATACTCACCCCTCCACTTT.

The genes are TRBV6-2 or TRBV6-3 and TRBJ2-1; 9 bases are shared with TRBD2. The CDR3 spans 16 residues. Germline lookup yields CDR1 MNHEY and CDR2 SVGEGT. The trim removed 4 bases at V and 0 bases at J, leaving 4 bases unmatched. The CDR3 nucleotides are TGTGCCAGCAGTTCGCGACTAGCGGACTCCTACAATGAGCAGTTCTTC. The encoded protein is CASSSRLADSYNEQFF.

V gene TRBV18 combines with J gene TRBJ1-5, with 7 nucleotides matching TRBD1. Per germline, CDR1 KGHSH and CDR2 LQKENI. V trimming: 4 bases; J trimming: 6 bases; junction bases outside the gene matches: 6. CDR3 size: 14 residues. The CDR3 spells CASSRTGLVQPQHF. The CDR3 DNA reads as TGTGCCAGCTCACGGACAGGCTTGGTTCAGCCCCAGCATTTT.

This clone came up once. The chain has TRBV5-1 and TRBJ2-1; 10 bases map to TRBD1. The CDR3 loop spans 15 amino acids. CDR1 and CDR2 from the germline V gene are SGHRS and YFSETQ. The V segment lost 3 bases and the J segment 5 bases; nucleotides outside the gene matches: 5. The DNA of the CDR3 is TGCGCCAGCAGCTGGGCCGGGACAGGGGACAATGAGCAGTTCTTC. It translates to CASSWAGTGDNEQFF.

The CDR3 DNA follows: TGTGCCAGCAGTCGGGGGGAATTCTACGAGCAGTACTTC. Translation gives CASSRGEFYEQYF. V and J are TRBV5-4 and TRBJ2-7; 7 bases match TRBD2. Germline V CDR1 and CDR2: SGHNT, YYREEE (reference sequence). This CDR3 contains 13 residues. J gave up 3 bases and V 5 bases, and 5 bases lay outside the gene matches.